This is a list of T cell receptor beta chains from one sample in a study of spatial heterogeneity in lung cancer. TCRdb reprocessed the 5' RACE reads via MiXCR and lists one record per CDR3 protein. The sample includes 40,000 to 45,000 distinct CDR3 sequences, 6% to 7% seen only once; the top ten take about 45%. The sequencing here drew on PBMCs, taken at surgery. These receptors all come from a female donor with early-stage non-small cell lung cancer. The CDR3 runs from the conserved cysteine through the conserved F or W. The order of the fields is D gene, clone size, V gene, J gene, CDR3 DNA, CDR3 protein. D genes are given only for firm matches. Size is stated for part of the rows, as once, few or many counts, or as a class when the clone is expanded.

TRBD1	many	TRBV18	TRBJ2-1	TGTGCCAGCTCTCAATCCGGGACAGTCGAAGTTTCGCAGTTCTTC	CASSQSGTVEVSQFF
NA	NA	TRBV28	TRBJ2-7	TGTGCCAGCAGCTCTGGCTCCCCTCCGTACGAGCAGTACTTC	CASSSGSPPYEQYF
TRBD2	NA	TRBV12-3/TRBV12-4	TRBJ2-3	TGTGCCAGCACCGCCGGACTAGCGGTCAGCACAGATACGCAGTATTTT	CASTAGLAVSTDTQYF
NA	many	TRBV20-1	TRBJ2-1	TGCAGTGCTAGAGATACCGGACGGGGACTTAACAATGAGCAGTTCTTC	CSARDTGRGLNNEQFF
NA	NA	TRBV6-5	TRBJ2-7	TGTGCCAGCAGTTACTCGCTACTCAGGGGAACCTACGAGCAGTACTTC	CASSYSLLRGTYEQYF
NA	medium-sized	TRBV7-3	TRBJ1-1	TGTGCCAGCAGCTCCGGACTTTGGGGGTCTGAAGCTTTCTTT	CASSSGLWGSEAFF
NA	NA	TRBV6-2/TRBV6-3	TRBJ1-2	TGTGCCAGCAGCATTCTCCAACTGGGATATGGCTACACCTTC	CASSILQLGYGYTF
TRBD2	many	TRBV19	TRBJ2-3	TGTGCCAGTAGACCGGCTAGCGGGGGGGCAGATACGCAGTATTTT	CASRPASGGADTQYF
NA	NA	TRBV7-8	TRBJ1-1	TGTGCCAGCAGCTTAGGAAAAGGGGCCAACACTGAAGCTTTCTTT	CASSLGKGANTEAFF
NA	few	TRBV6-1	TRBJ2-4	TGTGCCAGCAGTTACCATATAGGGAGCGAGCAAAACATTCAGTACTTC	CASSYHIGSEQNIQYF
TRBD1	few	TRBV28	TRBJ2-2	TGTGCCAGCAGTAACACTGGACGAGGGGGCCACACCGGGGAGCTGTTTTTT	CASSNTGRGGHTGELFF
NA	few	TRBV15	TRBJ1-6	TGTGCCACCAGCAGACCTCGAGATGGGGCCCTCCACTTT	CATSRPRDGALHF
NA	many	TRBV28	TRBJ1-1	TGTGCCAGCAGTCCCCAACAGCCCCGTCCAGGAGCTTTCTTT	CASSPQQPRPGAFF
NA	many	TRBV4-1	TRBJ1-2	TGCGCCAGCAGCCAAGTAAGACAGGTGGAAGGTGGTGGCTACACCTTC	CASSQVRQVEGGGYTF
TRBD2	NA	TRBV20-1	TRBJ2-1	TGCAGTGCCCTGACTAGCGGGGGAGCCAACTCCTACAATGAGCAGTTCTTC	CSALTSGGANSYNEQFF
NA	many	TRBV20-1	TRBJ2-7	TGCAGTGCTAGAGTACAGGGAGAGTCCTACGAGCAGTACTTC	CSARVQGESYEQYF
TRBD1	many	TRBV7-9	TRBJ2-7	TGTGCCAGCAGCCGTCCGGGACAGGGGTACGAGCAGTACTTC	CASSRPGQGYEQYF
TRBD2	many	TRBV20-1	TRBJ2-1	TGCAGTGCTAAAGCCTGGAACCCGGGACTAGCCTTCAATGAGCAGTTCTTC	CSAKAWNPGLAFNEQFF
TRBD2	many	TRBV6-2/TRBV6-3	TRBJ2-7	TGTGCCAGCAGTCCCGCCACCCTACTAGCGGGGGACCCTTACGAGCAGTACTTC	CASSPATLLAGDPYEQYF
TRBD2	NA	TRBV27	TRBJ2-7	TGTGCCAGCACCTTTCGAGGGGCGACTAGCGCAGTTAGGTCGTACGAGCAGTACTTC	CASTFRGATSAVRSYEQYF
TRBD2	few	TRBV10-2	TRBJ2-7	TGCGCCAGCAGTAAGAGACTAGCGTGGGAGGAGCAGTACTTC	CASSKRLAWEEQYF
NA	few	TRBV6-2/TRBV6-3	TRBJ2-2	TGTGCCAGCAGTTTCCAAATCCAAGCTGGGACAATGAACACCGGGGAGCTGTTTTTT	CASSFQIQAGTMNTGELFF
NA	NA	TRBV30	TRBJ2-1	TGTGCCTGGAGCGACTGGAGCTCCTACAATGAGCAGTTCTTC	CAWSDWSSYNEQFF
NA	NA	TRBV2	TRBJ1-6	TGTGCCAGCAGTGAAGCGCGGCCGGTGAGGCTTTCACCCCTCCACTTT	CASSEARPVRLSPLHF
NA	few	TRBV20-1	TRBJ1-5	TGCAGTGCTCACGTGCCGGGACGGGACAATCAGCCCCAGCATTTT	CSAHVPGRDNQPQHF
NA	few	TRBV4-3	TRBJ2-1	TGCGCCAGCAGCCAACAGGGGATTTACAATGAGCAGTTCTTC	CASSQQGIYNEQFF
TRBD2	many	TRBV18	TRBJ2-5	TGTGCCAGCTCACCCGAGACTAGCGGGGATCAAGAGACCCAGTACTTC	CASSPETSGDQETQYF
TRBD1	NA	TRBV20-1	TRBJ1-6	TGCAGTGCTCGGCCGACAGGGCCCGGCGGTCCCCTCCACTTT	CSARPTGPGGPLHF
TRBD1	many	TRBV4-3	TRBJ2-3	TGCGCCAGCAGCCCCGGCAGGGGGCCGGGCCGGGGCACAGATACGCAGTATTTT	CASSPGRGPGRGTDTQYF
NA	NA	TRBV2	TRBJ2-1	TGTGCCAGCAGTGAGTTGTTCTTC	CASSELFF
TRBD2	NA	TRBV5-4	TRBJ2-3	TGTGCCAGCAGCTTGGACGATAGCGGGGGGGCCGGGACCGATACGCAGTATTTT	CASSLDDSGGAGTDTQYF
NA	few	TRBV29-1	TRBJ1-2	TGCAGCGTTGACGCGTCCCCCCTAGCTAACTATGGCTACACCTTC	CSVDASPLANYGYTF
TRBD1	many	TRBV29-1	TRBJ1-1	TGCAGCGTTTATACCTACCAGGGGGCCGGCACTGAAGCTTTCTTT	CSVYTYQGAGTEAFF
NA	NA	TRBV20-1	TRBJ2-5	TGCAGTGCCCACCTCTCGGGGCCAGAGACCCAGTACTTC	CSAHLSGPETQYF
NA	few	TRBV4-1	TRBJ1-1	TGCGCCAGCAGCCGACCCCCAGAGGAGGCTTTCTTT	CASSRPPEEAFF
TRBD1	many	TRBV28	TRBJ1-1	TGTGCCAGCAGTTTTTGGGACAGGGCGAACACTGAAGCTTTCTTT	CASSFWDRANTEAFF
NA	NA	TRBV18	TRBJ2-3	TGTGCCAGCTCACCAGGTCTAACAGATACGCAGTATTTT	CASSPGLTDTQYF
TRBD1	few	TRBV6-5	TRBJ2-7	TGTGCCAGCAGCCCGAACCTCGGACAGGGCTACGAGCAGTACTTC	CASSPNLGQGYEQYF
TRBD1	many	TRBV7-6	TRBJ1-2	TGTGCCAGCAGCCCAGACAGGGTTGGCTACACCTTC	CASSPDRVGYTF
NA	many	TRBV6-2/TRBV6-3	TRBJ2-7	TGTGCCAGCAGTTACTCCCCCGGGGGCTACGAGCAGTACTTC	CASSYSPGGYEQYF
TRBD1	many	TRBV12-3/TRBV12-4	TRBJ2-5	TGTGCCAGCAGTTTGGACAGGGGTGTCATAGGAGAGACCCAGTACTTC	CASSLDRGVIGETQYF
NA	many	TRBV28	TRBJ1-2	TGTGCCAGCAGCCCCGTGGGGGACTATGGCTACACCTTC	CASSPVGDYGYTF
NA	many	TRBV29-1	TRBJ2-4	TGCAGCGTGTCGGAAGCCAAAAACATTCAGTACTTC	CSVSEAKNIQYF
NA	many	TRBV20-1	TRBJ2-7	TGCAGTGCTCGCCCCATAGATACCTACGAGCAGTACTTC	CSARPIDTYEQYF
NA	many	TRBV12-3/TRBV12-4	TRBJ2-1	TGTGCCAGCAAACAGACACCCGTGAATGAGCAGTTCTTC	CASKQTPVNEQFF
TRBD1	many	TRBV19	TRBJ2-5	TGTGCCAGTAGGACCCTCGGACAGGGGAAAGAGACCCAGTACTTC	CASRTLGQGKETQYF
NA	many	TRBV6-5	TRBJ2-7	TGTGCCAGCAGTTCCTCGGGAAGGGGTAAGGGCGAGCAGTACTTC	CASSSSGRGKGEQYF
NA	many	TRBV2	TRBJ2-7	TGTGCCAGCCTTTATACATATGACGAGCAGTACTTC	CASLYTYDEQYF
NA	many	TRBV3-1	TRBJ2-5	TGTGCCAGCAGCCACGGACGAGGCCAAGAGACCCAGTACTTC	CASSHGRGQETQYF
TRBD2	NA	TRBV27	TRBJ2-1	TGTGCCAGCAGTTTAACCGCAACTGGGGGGGACAATGAGCAGTTCTTC	CASSLTATGGDNEQFF
NA	many	TRBV20-1	TRBJ2-2	TGCAGTGTTCATCAGGGCACCGGGGAGCTGTTTTTT	CSVHQGTGELFF
TRBD2	many	TRBV20-1	TRBJ2-7	TGCAGTGCTAGAGCCCCAACTAGCGGGGGTTACGAGCAGTACTTC	CSARAPTSGGYEQYF
TRBD2	NA	TRBV12-3/TRBV12-4	TRBJ2-5	TGTGCCAGCAGTTCTAAGGGACTAGCGGGGGAAGAGACCCAGTACTTC	CASSSKGLAGEETQYF
NA	NA	TRBV5-6	TRBJ2-5	TGTGCCAGCAGCTTCGGACTGGGGGAGACCCAGTACTTC	CASSFGLGETQYF
TRBD1	many	TRBV7-2	TRBJ2-1	TGTGCCAGCAGCTCCAGGGGGCCGCCCGAGCAGTTCTTC	CASSSRGPPEQFF
NA	NA	TRBV27	TRBJ1-2	TGTGCCAGCAGTCCGTCGACAGGCTCCACCTATGGCTACACCTTC	CASSPSTGSTYGYTF
NA	many	TRBV12-3/TRBV12-4	TRBJ1-1	TGTGCCAGCAGTCGAAACCTTCCGGGGGGAGGCACTGAAGCTTTCTTT	CASSRNLPGGGTEAFF
NA	few	TRBV20-1	TRBJ2-3	TGCAGTGCTAGGGATATCTTCACAGATACGCAGTATTTT	CSARDIFTDTQYF
NA	many	TRBV19	TRBJ1-2	TGTGCCACATCGGCGGGGGATTATGGCTACACCTTC	CATSAGDYGYTF